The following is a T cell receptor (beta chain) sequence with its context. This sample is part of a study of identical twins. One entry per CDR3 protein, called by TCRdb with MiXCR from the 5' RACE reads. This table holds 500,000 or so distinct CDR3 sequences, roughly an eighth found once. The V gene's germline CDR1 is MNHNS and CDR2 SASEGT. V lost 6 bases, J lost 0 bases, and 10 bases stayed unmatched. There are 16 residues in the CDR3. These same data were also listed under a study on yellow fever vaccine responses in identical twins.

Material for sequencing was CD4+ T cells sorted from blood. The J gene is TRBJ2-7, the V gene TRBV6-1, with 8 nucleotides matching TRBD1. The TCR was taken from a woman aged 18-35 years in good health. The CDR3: CASSRDRLERSYEQYF. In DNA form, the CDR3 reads TGTGCCAGCAGCCGGGACAGGCTGGAGCGCTCCTACGAGCAGTACTTC.